This is a list of T cell receptor beta chains from one sample in a study of CD8+CD57+ T cells in acquired aplastic anemia. Each CDR3 protein gets one entry after TCRdb re-called the reads with MiXCR. The sample has 150,000 to 200,000 distinct CDR3 sequences; approximately 48% are singletons. The source material was sorted CD4+, CD8+, or CD8+CD57+ T cells (not recorded which) from PBMCs. The receptors originated from a human donor with aplastic anemia. Both conserved end residues are part of each CDR3. A D gene is named only where the DNA matches it firmly. The size of a clone is reported for some rows only, either as once, few or many, or as a class for expanded clones.

CDR3 protein	CDR3 DNA	D gene	clone size	V gene	J gene
CSAFPGLAGYEQYF	TGCAGTGCCTTTCCGGGACTAGCGGGATACGAGCAGTACTTC	TRBD2	-	TRBV20-1	TRBJ2-7
CASSVDRVTYEQYF	TGTGCCAGCAGCGTAGACAGGGTAACCTACGAGCAGTACTTC	-	-	TRBV9	TRBJ2-7
CATQDSGANVLTF	TGTGCCACCCAGGATTCTGGGGCCAACGTCCTGACTTTC	-	-	TRBV24-1	TRBJ2-6
CASSIGLAGYTDTQYF	TGTGCCAGTAGTATAGGACTAGCGGGGTACACAGATACGCAGTATTTT	TRBD2	-	TRBV19	TRBJ2-3
CASSLTGTGEYEQYF	TGTGCCAGCAGCTTAACAGGGACAGGCGAATACGAGCAGTACTTC	TRBD1	-	TRBV7-3	TRBJ2-7
CAISRQGDYGYTF	TGTGCCATCAGCCGACAGGGAGACTATGGCTACACCTTC	TRBD1	few	TRBV10-3	TRBJ1-2
CAIGASGGQETQYF	TGTGCCATCGGGGCTAGCGGGGGCCAAGAGACCCAGTACTTC	TRBD2	-	TRBV10-3	TRBJ2-5
CASSLAGTGIPYGYTF	TGTGCCAGCAGCTTGGCCGGGACAGGGATACCCTATGGCTACACCTTC	TRBD1	-	TRBV5-4	TRBJ1-2
CASSLGGGVAETQYF	TGTGCCAGCAGCTTAGGAGGGGGTGTAGCGGAGACCCAGTACTTC	-	-	TRBV7-8	TRBJ2-5
CATSSLNTEAFF	TGTGCCACCAGCAGTCTGAACACTGAAGCTTTCTTT	-	-	TRBV15	TRBJ1-1
CASSEALRGGSEKLFF	TGTGCCAGCAGTGAAGCGCTTCGGGGGGGCAGTGAAAAACTGTTTTTT	-	once	TRBV6-1	TRBJ1-4
CASSAGRGGSRANVLTF	TGTGCCAGCAGCGCCGGCAGGGGAGGCTCTAGGGCCAACGTCCTGACTTTC	-	-	TRBV11-1	TRBJ2-6
CASSIRYSGNTVYF	TGTGCCAGTAGTATCCGTTACTCTGGAAACACCGTATATTTT	-	-	TRBV19	TRBJ1-3
CASSDSRYSNQPQHF	TGTGCCAGCAGTGACAGCCGGTATAGCAATCAGCCCCAGCATTTT	-	-	TRBV2	TRBJ1-5
CAITLDGGSATQYF	TGTGCCATCACCCTCGATGGGGGATCAGCGACGCAGTATTTT	-	few	TRBV10-3	TRBJ2-3
CATSRGRWETEQYF	TGTGCCACCAGCAGAGGTCGGTGGGAGACCGAGCAGTACTTC	-	few	TRBV15	TRBJ2-7
CATQDRDGLGETQYF	TGTGCCACCCAAGACCGGGACGGATTGGGGGAGACCCAGTACTTC	-	-	TRBV15	TRBJ2-5
CASSWGAQETQYF	TGTGCCAGCAGCTGGGGGGCCCAAGAGACCCAGTACTTC	-	-	TRBV7-2	TRBJ2-5
CASSLSGARENEQYF	TGTGCCAGCAGTTTATCCGGGGCCCGGGAGAACGAGCAGTACTTC	-	many	TRBV12-3/TRBV12-4	TRBJ2-7
CASSLRGSKALF	TGTGCCAGCAGCTTACGGGGGTCGAAAGCTCTCTTT	-	-	TRBV13	TRBJ1-1
CASSQEAGTYYGYTF	TGCGCCAGCAGCCAAGAGGCAGGGACTTACTATGGCTACACCTTC	-	-	TRBV4-1	TRBJ1-2
CASSFGGSAGELYF	TGTGCCAGCAGCTTCGGCGGGAGTGCCGGGGAGCTGTACTTC	TRBD2	once	TRBV7-9	TRBJ2-7
CATSLRTGGWVNEQFF	TGTGCCACCAGCTTACGGACAGGGGGCTGGGTCAATGAGCAGTTCTTC	TRBD1	-	TRBV15	TRBJ2-1
CAISESQNRVVEQFF	TGTGCCATCAGTGAGTCCCAAAACAGGGTCGTGGAGCAGTTCTTC	-	many	TRBV10-3	TRBJ2-1
CASSVYGDRSQPQHF	TGTGCCAGCAGCGTATATGGGGATCGGAGTCAGCCCCAGCATTTT	-	many	TRBV9	TRBJ1-5
CASRSGSGPYEQYF	TGTGCCAGCAGGTCAGGGTCGGGGCCCTACGAGCAGTACTTC	-	many	TRBV6-1	TRBJ2-7
CAIRPTGDNSPLHF	TGTGCCATCAGACCGACAGGGGATAATTCACCCCTCCACTTT	TRBD1	-	TRBV10-3	TRBJ1-6
CATSMGPQETQYF	TGTGCGACCTCGATGGGGCCCCAAGAGACCCAGTACTTC	-	-	TRBV7-3	TRBJ2-5
CASSSSYLLGGQHGYTF	TGTGCCAGCAGTTCATCCTACCTCCTGGGGGGTCAACATGGCTACACCTTC	-	few	TRBV25-1	TRBJ1-2
CATYEYVGTGELFF	TGTGCCACCTATGAGTACGTCGGCACCGGGGAGCTGTTTTTT	-	many	TRBV7-2	TRBJ2-2
CSARELTSGPYEQYF	TGCAGTGCTAGGGAGCTTACTAGCGGGCCATACGAGCAGTACTTC	TRBD2	-	TRBV20-1	TRBJ2-7
CASSGRRGEQYF	TGTGCCAGTAGTGGCCGCAGGGGCGAGCAGTACTTC	-	-	TRBV19	TRBJ2-7
CATRHSLNTEAFF	TGTGCCACCCGACATAGTCTGAACACTGAAGCTTTCTTT	-	-	TRBV24-1	TRBJ1-1
CASSNSGDYNSPLHF	TGTGCCAGCAGTAACAGTGGAGATTATAATTCGCCCCTCCACTTT	-	-	TRBV2	TRBJ1-6
CASSYLTDTQYF	TGTGCCAGTAGTTATCTGACAGATACGCAGTATTTT	-	many	TRBV19	TRBJ2-3
CASSASITSGSTDTQYF	TGCGCCAGCAGTGCCTCAATTACTAGCGGGAGCACAGATACGCAGTATTTT	TRBD2	once	TRBV10-2	TRBJ2-3
CAISEASGGTYEQYF	TGTGCCATCAGTGAGGCGTCAGGGGGGACCTACGAGCAGTACTTC	-	-	TRBV10-3	TRBJ2-7
CASSGGQTYTGELFF	TGCGCCAGCAGCGGAGGACAGACCTACACCGGGGAGCTGTTTTTT	-	-	TRBV5-1	TRBJ2-2
CASSQRDRALYGYTF	TGTGCCAGCAGTCAAAGGGACAGAGCACTCTATGGCTACACCTTC	TRBD1	-	TRBV12-3/TRBV12-4	TRBJ1-2
CASGLNNEQFF	TGTGCCAGCGGCCTGAACAATGAGCAGTTCTTC	-	few	TRBV9	TRBJ2-1
CATSGGDGYTF	TGTGCCACCAGTGGAGGGGACGGCTACACCTTC	-	-	TRBV24-1	TRBJ1-2
CSARVPAGALNEQFF	TGCAGTGCTAGAGTACCAGCGGGAGCTCTCAATGAGCAGTTCTTC	TRBD2	many	TRBV20-1	TRBJ2-1
CASSPSGVGNQPQHF	TGTGCCAGCTCACCCTCAGGGGTGGGGAATCAGCCCCAGCATTTT	-	few	TRBV18	TRBJ1-5
CAISEGTGFENQPQHF	TGTGCCATCAGTGAGGGGACAGGGTTCGAGAATCAGCCCCAGCATTTT	TRBD1	-	TRBV10-3	TRBJ1-5
CASSVGVSSYEQYF	TGTGCCAGCAGCGTAGGCGTGAGCTCCTACGAGCAGTACTTC	-	-	TRBV9	TRBJ2-7
CSARDYLAVETQYF	TGCAGTGCTAGAGATTACCTAGCGGTGGAGACCCAGTACTTC	TRBD2	-	TRBV20-1	TRBJ2-5
CASSQMGPTYSPLHF	TGTGCCAGCAGCCAAATGGGGCCCACCTATTCACCCCTCCACTTT	-	many	TRBV4-2	TRBJ1-6
CASSLKVGGNTGELFF	TGTGCCAGCAGCTTAAAGGTAGGCGGGAACACCGGGGAGCTGTTTTTT	-	-	TRBV7-3	TRBJ2-2
CASSQDRDRGSWGYGYTF	TGCGCCAGCAGCCAAGACCGGGACAGGGGCTCCTGGGGCTATGGCTACACCTTC	TRBD1	-	TRBV4-1	TRBJ1-2
CATLAERTGMNTEAFF	TGTGCCACCCTCGCTGAGAGGACAGGCATGAACACTGAAGCTTTCTTT	TRBD1	many	TRBV10-3	TRBJ1-1